What follows are 21 T cell receptor beta chains derived from one specimen sequenced in a study of regulatory T cells in long-lasting Graves disease. iRepertoire HTBI primers and Arm-PCR of CDR3 regions built TCR beta libraries. TCRdb itself ran the multiplex PCR reads through MiXCR, one entry per CDR3 protein. The sample has some 280,000 distinct CDR3 sequences; roughly 21% are singletons. Time point indicated: persistent/refractory GD, antithyroid drugs over 5 years with positive TRAb. PBMC RNA served as the TCR library source. The specimen comprised peripheral blood mononuclear cells (PBMCs), sampled when the disease was refractory, from a patient treated with antithyroid drugs. Every receptor here comes from a female donor with Graves disease.

This clonotype was counted a few times. V gene TRBV27 combines with J gene TRBJ2-5; perhaps TRBD2 as D (5 bases). The length of the CDR3 is 13 residues. Germline assignment: CDR1 MNHEY and CDR2 SMNVEV (reference sequence). The V end lost 3 bases, the J end lost 5 bases, and 10 bases lay between the germline ends. The CDR3 nucleotides read TGTGCCAGCAGTTTTAGCGACGTGGAGACCCAGTACTTC. It specifies CASSFSDVETQYF.

There are a few counts of this clonotype. The V gene is TRBV28, the J gene TRBJ1-2, with D possibly matching TRBD1 (5 bases). This CDR3 is 16 amino acids long. Germline CDR1 reads MDHEN; CDR2 reads SYDVKM. Trimming cost V 5 bases and J 2 bases, with 18 bases left between them. The CDR3 here is CASSPESGRWNYGYTF. Here the CDR3 DNA reads TGTGCCAGCAGTCCGGAATCGGGACGGTGGAACTATGGCTACACCTTC.

V usage is TRBV27 and J usage is TRBJ1-1, with D unclear. Looked up from germline, CDR1 is MNHEY and CDR2 is SMNVEV (reference sequence). V lost 5 bases to trimming and J lost 0 bases, with 7 bases between them. This CDR3 is built from 13 residues. The CDR3, as DNA: TGTGCCAGCAGTGGGCAGTTGAACACTGAAGCTTTCTTT. As protein: CASSGQLNTEAFF.

This clonotype occurred many times. The rearrangement joins TRBV12-3 or TRBV12-4 to TRBJ1-3; TRBD1 agrees at 9 bases. The CDR3 loop spans 16 amino acids. V lost 6 bases to trimming and J lost 4 bases; unmatched junction nucleotides: 10. CDR3 in amino acids: CASSLPGTGRGNTIYF. The CDR3 DNA reads TGTGCCAGCAGCTTACCCGGGACAGGGAGAGGAAACACCATATATTTT.

A note on this clonotype: A far larger clone is one base from this, pointing to a likely read error. This chain uses TRBV6-8 with TRBJ2-7; D is possibly TRBD2 (5 bases). Germline CDR1 and CDR2: MNHGY and SAAAGT. The length of the CDR3 is 15 residues. Trimming cost V 6 bases and J 0 bases, with 15 bases left between them. This chain's CDR3 is CASRPVASSSYEQYF. CDR3 nucleotide sequence: TGTGCCAGCAGACCTGTAGCGAGCAGCTCCTACGAGCAGTACTTC.

As DNA, the CDR3 is TGTGCCAGCAGTGTGGTCCCAGCGAGTAGCACAGATACGCAGTATTTT. Residues: CASSVVPASSTDTQYF. The V call is TRBV2, the J call TRBJ2-3; no reliable D call. Germline CDR1 SNHLY, CDR2 FYNNEI. Between the trimmed V and J ends, which lost 4 bases and 0 bases, there was a span of 14 bases. The CDR3 covers 16 residues.

This clonotype was recorded at least ten times. The chain uses TRBV30 and TRBJ1-1; D unclear. CDR1 and CDR2 from the germline V gene are GTSNPN and SVGIG (reference sequence). This CDR3 comprises 15 residues. The germline V and J ends were trimmed by 0 bases and 4 bases, with 15 bases remaining between them. DNA of the CDR3: TGTGCCTGGAGTGTATCCCAGGCAGTGACCACTGAAGCTTTCTTT. Encoded protein: CAWSVSQAVTTEAFF. Combining the CDR3 with reference TRBV30 and TRBJ1-1 gives the whole variable domain SQTIHQWPATLVQPVGSPLSLECTVEGTSNPNLYWYRQAAGRGLQLLFYSVGIGQISSEVPQNLSASRPQDRQFILSSKKLLLSDSGFYLCAWSVSQAVTTEAFFGQGTRLTVV.

This clonotype occurred many times. This chain links TRBV27 with TRBJ2-5; 7 nucleotides agree with TRBD2. This CDR3 spans 13 amino acids. Unmatched junction bases numbered 8, after V lost 8 bases and J lost 5 bases. The germline CDR1 and CDR2 sequences are MNHEY and SMNVEV (reference sequence). The CDR3 bases are TGTGCCAGCCGGGGAGGGGTCCTTGAGACCCAGTACTTC. As protein: CASRGGVLETQYF.

This clonotype was counted ten times or more. The chain has TRBV7-2 and TRBJ2-7; 8 bases agree with TRBD1. From germline, CDR1 is SGHTA and CDR2 FQGNSA. Losses at the gene ends were 5 bases for V and 6 bases for J; bases not matched to a gene: 9. This CDR3 is 14 amino acids long. The DNA of the CDR3 is TGTGCCAGCAGCCCAGAAACAGGGGGTCGCGAGCAGTACTTC. This codes for CASSPETGGREQYF. The whole variable domain, remainder taken from reference TRBV7-2 and TRBJ2-7, is GAGVSQSPSNKVTEKGKDVELRCDPISGHTALYWYRQSLGQGLEFLIYFQGNSAPDKSGLPSDRFSAERTGGSVSTLTIQRTQQEDSAVYLCASSPETGGREQYFGPGTRLTVT.

This clonotype occurred many times. The V and J genes are TRBV3-1 and TRBJ2-5; 7 bases are a match to TRBD2. V was clipped by 7 bases and J by 5 bases; unmatched bases: 10. CDR1 and CDR2 from the germline V gene are LGHDT and YNNKEL (reference sequence). This CDR3 contains 14 residues. CDR3 sequence (DNA): TGTGCCAGCACCTCCACGCGGGAGTGGGAGACCCAGTACTTC. It translates to CASTSTREWETQYF.

This clonotype was seen more than once but under ten times. This rearrangement joins TRBV7-2 to TRBJ2-7, with 9 bases lining up with TRBD1. CDR3 length: 15 amino acids. J was trimmed by 3 bases and V by 2 bases; bases with no gene match: 5. Per germline, CDR1 SGHTA and CDR2 FQGNSA. The CDR3 coding sequence is TGTGCCAGCAGCTTATTAGGACAGGGGTTCTACGAGCAGTACTTC. Translated: CASSLLGQGFYEQYF.

This clonotype was observed at least ten times. The rearrangement uses TRBV7-9 and TRBJ2-5, with D uncertain. CDR1 SEHNR and CDR2 FQNEAQ come from the germline V gene (reference sequence). Trimming took 8 bases from V and 2 from J, leaving 9 bases between them. This CDR3 spans 12 amino acids. As DNA, the CDR3 is TGTGCCAGCTCAGCGCATCAAGAGACCCAGTACTTC. Amino acid sequence: CASSAHQETQYF.

This clonotype was detected a few times. The gene calls are TRBV6-2 or TRBV6-3 and TRBJ2-5; 14 bases fit TRBD2. This CDR3 contains 20 residues. J lost 2 bases, V lost 7 bases, and 18 bases had no gene match. Germline CDR1 MNHEY, CDR2 SVGEGT. The CDR3 DNA follows: TGTGCCAGCATTATTTTTATCGGGACTAGCGGGAGAAGGGCTCAAGAGACCCAGTACTTC. It encodes CASIIFIGTSGRRAQETQYF.

Only one count was recorded for this clonotype. This chain links TRBV19 with TRBJ2-7; perhaps TRBD1 as D (6 bases). V was shortened by 6 bases and J by 5 bases, with 11 bases between the two germline ends. Germline CDR1 reads LNHDA; CDR2 reads SQIVND (reference sequence). This CDR3 is built from 12 residues. CDR3 coding DNA: TGTGCCAGTAGGGACAGCTTCAACGAGCAGTACTTC. This codes for CASRDSFNEQYF.

This clonotype was seen at least ten times. The chain has TRBV7-2 and TRBJ2-5, with D tentatively TRBD1 or TRBD2 (6 bases each). The germline gives CDR1 SGHTA, CDR2 FQGNSA. V gave up 8 bases and J gave up 2 bases, with 15 bases separating them. This CDR3 has 14 residues. The CDR3 spells CASSTGAEQETQYF. CDR3 nucleotides: TGTGCCAGCTCGACGGGGGCGGAGCAAGAGACCCAGTACTTC.

The rearrangement uses TRBV4-3 and TRBJ1-5; weak D call: TRBD1 (6 bases). Trimming pared 3 bases from V and 5 bases from J, leaving 17 bases between. Germline V CDR1 and CDR2: LGHNA, YSLEER. CDR3 length: 16 amino acids. The CDR3 nucleotides are TGCGCCAGCAGCCAGGATAACAGGGAAGGCGATCAGCCCCAGCATTTT. It specifies CASSQDNREGDQPQHF.

This chain joins TRBV4-1 and TRBJ2-7, with D perhaps matching TRBD2 (6 bases). Germline V gene sequence: CDR1 MGHRA, CDR2 YSYEKL. The CDR3 contains 14 residues. Trimming stripped 3 bases from V and 4 bases from J, with 13 bases between. Here the CDR3 reads CASSQRIRGYEQYF. The CDR3 DNA follows: TGCGCCAGCAGCCAGCGGATTCGGGGGTACGAGCAGTACTTC.

The chain links TRBV6-1 to TRBJ2-2, with 10 bases fitting TRBD2. Per the germline V gene, CDR1 is MNHNS and CDR2 is SASEGT. The junction had 5 bases not matched to a gene; V was cut back by 6 bases and J by 1 base. The CDR3 extends over 16 amino acids. DNA of the CDR3: TGTGCCAGCAGCACCGGGACTAGCGAGAACACCGGGGAGCTGTTTTTT. It is translated as CASSTGTSENTGELFF.

This clonotype appeared a few times. V and J are TRBV14 and TRBJ1-6; the D is unclear. The CDR3 sequence is 13 residues long. V was pared by 0 bases and J by 9 bases, with 6 bases between. Germline CDR1 is SGHDN and CDR2 is FVKESK. The DNA for the CDR3 is TGTGCCAGCAGCCAAGAGAGAGGTTCACCCCTCCACTTT. Translation gives CASSQERGSPLHF.

The chain recombines TRBV6-1 with TRBJ2-7; D possibly uses TRBD1 or TRBD2 (5 bases each). CDR1 and CDR2 from the germline V gene are MNHNS and SASEGT. CDR3 length equals 15 residues. Trimming left V 7 bases short and J 0 bases short, with 16 bases between. The DNA for the CDR3 is TGTGCCAGCACCAAAGGGTGGGGGAGCTCCTACGAGCAGTACTTC. This codes for CASTKGWGSSYEQYF.

The chain has TRBV7-9 and TRBJ2-7; TRBD2 aligns across 7 bases. Germline V gene sequence: CDR1 SEHNR, CDR2 FQNEAQ (reference sequence). The ends lost 1 base at V and 2 bases at J; junction bases unmatched: 2. The CDR3 sequence is 14 residues long. The CDR3 DNA sequence: TGTGCCAGCAGCTTAGGGACTAGACCCTACGAGCAGTACTTC. This sequence encodes CASSLGTRPYEQYF.